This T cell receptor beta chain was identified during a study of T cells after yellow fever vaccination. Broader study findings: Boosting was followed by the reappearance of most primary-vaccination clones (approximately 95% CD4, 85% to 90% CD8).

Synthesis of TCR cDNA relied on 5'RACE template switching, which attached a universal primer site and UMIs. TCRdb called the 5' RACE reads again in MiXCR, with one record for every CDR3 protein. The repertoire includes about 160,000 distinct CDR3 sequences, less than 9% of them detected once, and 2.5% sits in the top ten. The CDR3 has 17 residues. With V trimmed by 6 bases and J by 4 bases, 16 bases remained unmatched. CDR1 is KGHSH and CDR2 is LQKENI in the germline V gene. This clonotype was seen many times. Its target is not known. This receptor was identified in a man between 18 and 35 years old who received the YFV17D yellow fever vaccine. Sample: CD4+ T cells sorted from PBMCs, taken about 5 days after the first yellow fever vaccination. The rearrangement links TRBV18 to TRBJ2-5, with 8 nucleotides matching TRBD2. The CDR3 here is CASSLSGTRASGETQYF. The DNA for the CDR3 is TGTGCCAGCTCGCTTTCCGGGACTAGGGCCTCCGGAGAGACCCAGTACTTC.